What follows are 8 T cell receptor beta chains derived from one specimen sequenced in a study of blood T cell repertoires in COVID-19. TCRdb's table, derived via immunoSEQ multiplex PCR, lists solely in-frame clones and lacks some. This sample has about 200,000 clones, with 87% found just once. The sample consisted of PBMCs or T cells enriched from blood (not recorded which). Every receptor here comes from a woman aged 25 to 45 who had recovered from COVID-19.

V usage is TRBV5-1 and J usage is TRBJ1-5; a possible D gene is TRBD1 (6 bases). The germline gives CDR1 SGHRS, CDR2 YFSETQ. Between the trimmed V and J ends, which lost 0 bases and 0 bases, there was a span of 10 bases. This CDR3 has 16 residues. The CDR3 DNA is TGCGCCAGCAGCTTGGGGGGGCCAGGTAGCAATCAGCCCCAGCATTTT. This sequence encodes CASSLGGPGSNQPQHF.

The chain is built from TRBV19 and TRBJ1-1, with D perhaps TRBD1 (5 bases). The V gene's germline CDR1 is LNHDA and CDR2 SQIVND (reference sequence). The CDR3 is 12 residues long. Deletions cut 9 bases from V and 3 bases from J, with 11 bases between. This CDR3 reads CASADSHTEAFF. In DNA, the CDR3 is TGTGCCAGCGCCGACAGCCACACTGAAGCTTTCTTT.

The rearrangement joins TRBV6-5 to TRBJ2-3, with a weak D call TRBD2 (5 bases). V lost 5 bases to trimming and J lost 4 bases, with 10 bases between them. CDR1 MNHEY and CDR2 SVGAGI come from the germline V gene. CDR3 length: 13 residues. In nucleotides, the CDR3 is TGTGCCAGCAGTAGACCACTAGCAGATACGCAGTATTTT. Translated, it gives CASSRPLADTQYF.

This chain links TRBV4-1 with TRBJ1-1; the match to TRBD1 covers 9 bases. The CDR3 is 16 residues long. V trimming: 4 bases; J trimming: 10 bases; junction bases outside the gene matches: 16. Germline V gene data show CDR1 as MGHRA and CDR2 as YSYEKL. The CDR3 DNA reads as TGCGCCAGCAGCCCCCCAGGAATACAGGGGGCTGGGGGAGCTTTCTTT. Its translation: CASSPPGIQGAGGAFF.

This chain's CDR3 is CASSPMGQGYTF. CDR3 DNA sequence: TGTGCCAGCTCACCAATGGGACAAGGCTACACCTTC. V and J are TRBV18 and TRBJ1-2; tentative D call: TRBD1 (6 bases). Trimming removed 2 bases from V and 8 bases from J, with 9 bases in between. Germline CDR1 reads KGHSH; CDR2 reads LQKENI. The CDR3 runs 12 residues. The full variable domain, its missing parts supplied by reference TRBV18 and TRBJ1-2, is NAGVMQNPRHLVRRRGQEARLRCSPMKGHSHVYWYRQLPEEGLKFMVYLQKENIIDESGMPKERFSAEFPKEGPSILRIQQVVRGDSAAYFCASSPMGQGYTFGSGTRLTVV.

V usage is TRBV19 and J usage is TRBJ2-1; the match to TRBD2 covers 8 bases. The V segment lost 5 bases and the J segment 10 bases; nucleotides outside the gene matches: 10. Germline V gives CDR1 LNHDA, CDR2 SQIVND (reference sequence). The CDR3 is made up of 14 amino acids. The CDR3: CASSGLGSGGEQFF. In nucleotides, the CDR3 is TGTGCCAGTAGTGGGTTGGGGAGCGGGGGAGAGCAGTTCTTC.

This clone was seen a handful of times. The chain combines TRBV27 with TRBJ1-3; unclear D gene. Germline CDR1 and CDR2: MNHEY and SMNVEV (reference sequence). This CDR3 is built from 13 residues. Trimming took 6 bases from V and 6 from J, leaving 12 bases between them. The CDR3, as DNA: TGTGCCAGCAGCCGCGCGGGGTTAAACACCATATATTTT. As protein: CASSRAGLNTIYF.

This clone was found once. The chain couples TRBV5-8 to TRBJ1-3; D ambiguous. The CDR3 sequence is 14 residues long. Germline-derived CDR1 and CDR2 are SGHTS and YDEGEE. Trimming took 4 bases from V and 0 from J, leaving 8 bases between them. The CDR3 nucleotides are TGTGCCAGCAGCGTGACTGCCTCTGGAAACACCATATATTTT. It is translated as CASSVTASGNTIYF.